The TCR beta chain under discussion was sequenced for a study of patients and donors after allogeneic stem cell transplantation. Via MiXCR, TCRdb re-called the RT-PCR reads, giving one row per CDR3 protein. The sample yields approximately 200,000 distinct CDR3 sequences, 13% to 15% seen once. This clonotype was detected only a few times. The CDR3 contains 14 residues. CDR1 and CDR2 from the germline V gene are MNHNS and SASEGT. Trimming took 6 bases from V and 6 from J; bases not matched to a gene: 8. The receptor's source is a human donor who was either an allogeneic HSCT recipient or a stem cell or donor lymphocyte infusion donor (not recorded which). It is not recorded whose cells these are; they may come from a transplant donor. The specimen sequenced was blood, either unsorted or a sorted T cell fraction (not recorded which). The chain combines TRBV6-1 with TRBJ2-5; 9 nucleotides align to TRBD1. Written as DNA, the CDR3 is TGTGCCAGCAGCGGGACAGGGAGTTGGCAGACCCAGTACTTC. Protein sequence: CASSGTGSWQTQYF.